This T cell receptor (beta chain) was found in a study of blood T cell repertoires in COVID-19. The overall study: Donors in the United States, Italy and Spain gave samples during acute or convalescent COVID-19. Sample material is recorded as cDNA or gDNA derived from T cells, B-cell-depleted T cells, or PBMCs.

CDR3 size: 14 residues. Deletions cut 5 bases from V and 4 bases from J, with 14 bases between. Germline lookup yields CDR1 MDHEN and CDR2 SYDVKM. As handled by the study authors: By means of reference gene primer amplification, nucleated cell counts were estimated. Assay: immunoSEQ multiplex PCR; the TCRdb copy retains only in-frame clones and omits some. V and J calls and clone size are given by that table; D and trimming were obtained from the DNA. The sample holds about 270,000 clones, over 80% seen once. The TCR sequence derives from a woman between 50 and 59 years old with active or convalescent COVID-19. The chain has TRBV28 and TRBJ1-1; TRBD1 is a possible D gene (5 bases). The sequencing input was peripheral blood. In nucleotides, the CDR3 is TGTGCCAGCAGTCCACGGACGGGGGGCACTGAAGCTTTCTTT. It codes for CASSPRTGGTEAFF.